The entry below describes one TCR beta chain. The data were obtained in a study of T cell changes during pregnancy in multiple sclerosis. Germline V lookup: CDR1 SGDLS, CDR2 YYNGEE. V lost 3 bases, J lost 3 bases, and 17 bases stayed unmatched. CDR3 size: 19 residues. Sequencing was performed with immunoSEQ multiplex PCR; in TCRdb, only in-frame clones are kept and a portion is missing. The repertoire has fewer than 50,000 clones, more than 85% of them found once; the top ten carry about 5.5%. This TCR was sampled from a female donor with multiple sclerosis, enrolled in a pregnancy study. The V call is TRBV9, the J call TRBJ2-2, with 7 bases identical to TRBD1. The input for sequencing was CD8+ T cells from peripheral blood mononuclear cells, taken in the third trimester of pregnancy. The CDR3 coding sequence is TGTGCCAGCAGCGGGCCAGGAGAGAGAGACAGGGTGGACACCGGGGAGCTGTTTTTT. Protein sequence: CASSGPGERDRVDTGELFF.